Below are 16 T cell receptor beta chains sequenced from a single sample in a study of T cell responses to AZD1222 COVID-19 vaccine. Only in-frame clones appear in the TCRdb table, and some are missing; sequencing was by immunoSEQ multiplex PCR. This table holds about 47,000 clones, approximately 79% found once. This specimen was peripheral blood, taken on day 0 of MenACWY control vaccination. These receptor sequences come from an adult in good health.

This clone was found once. V is TRBV24-1 and J is TRBJ2-7; 9 bases are shared with TRBD1. V trimming: 12 bases; J trimming: 1 base; junction bases outside the gene matches: 6. The CDR3 has 13 residues. From germline, CDR1 is KGHDR and CDR2 SFDVKD. The CDR3 here is CAAQQGASYEQYF. CDR3 in DNA: TGTGCCGCCCAACAGGGGGCTTCCTACGAGCAGTACTTC.

This chain joins TRBV27 and TRBJ1-5, with 9 nucleotides matching TRBD1. The CDR3 totals 16 residues. Germline CDR1 MNHEY, CDR2 SMNVEV (reference sequence). V shed 6 bases, J shed 5 bases, and the junction held 11 bases outside the gene matches. CDR3 protein: CASRIGGQGSDQPQHF. The CDR3 DNA is TGTGCCAGCAGAATAGGGGGACAGGGTTCAGATCAGCCCCAGCATTTT.

This chain uses TRBV19 with TRBJ1-2; TRBD1 is a possible D gene (5 bases). CDR1 is LNHDA and CDR2 is SQIVND in the germline V gene (reference sequence). The V end was cut by 4 bases, the J end by 4 bases, with 10 bases between. The CDR3 runs to 13 residues. The CDR3 DNA is TGTGCCAGTAGTAATGACAGAGCCTATGGCTACACCTTC. It translates to CASSNDRAYGYTF. The complete variable domain, with remaining parts taken from reference TRBV19 and TRBJ1-2, reads DGGITQSPKYLFRKEGQNVTLSCEQNLNHDAMYWYRQDPGQGLRLIYYSQIVNDFQKGDIAEGYSVSREKKESFPLTVTSAQKNPTAFYLCASSNDRAYGYTFGSGTRLTVV.

The CDR3 is CASSFSGVSSYNEQFF. Written as DNA, the CDR3 is TGTGCCAGCAGTTTTAGCGGGGTGAGCTCCTACAATGAGCAGTTCTTC. The rearrangement uses TRBV6-5 and TRBJ2-1, with 8 bases matching TRBD2. The length of the CDR3 is 16 residues. Germline V gene lookup returns CDR1 MNHEY and CDR2 SVGAGI. The V segment lost 4 bases and the J segment 0 bases; nucleotides outside the gene matches: 5.

CDR3 DNA: TGTGCCAGCAGTGCGACAGGGGCTGAGAACACTGAAGCTTTCTTT. It yields the protein CASSATGAENTEAFF. The chain combines TRBV6-2 or TRBV6-3 with TRBJ1-1; 8 nucleotides match TRBD1. Germline-derived CDR1 and CDR2 are MNHEY and SVGEGT. V was pared by 5 bases and J by 1 base, with 6 bases of the junction left unmatched. This CDR3 is 15 amino acids long.

This clone was seen a handful of times. The genes are TRBV15 and TRBJ1-2; no clear D gene. The CDR3 loop spans 15 amino acids. V lost 0 bases to trimming and J lost 2 bases, with 10 bases between them. Germline CDR1 and CDR2: LNHNV and YYDKDF (reference sequence). The CDR3 DNA reads as TGTGCCACCAGCAGAGATCCGGCTGTCAACTATGGCTACACCTTC. Translation: CATSRDPAVNYGYTF.

V and J are TRBV18 and TRBJ1-5; TRBD1 matches 7 bases. In germline, CDR1 is KGHSH, CDR2 LQKENI. The CDR3 is made up of 15 amino acids. With 5 bases clipped from V and 5 bases from J, the junction kept 9 bases outside the gene matches. The chain's CDR3 is CASSTRGQSDQPQHF. The CDR3 DNA reads as TGTGCCAGCTCAACCAGGGGACAGAGCGATCAGCCCCAGCATTTT. Based on the CDR3 plus reference TRBV18 and TRBJ1-5, the full variable domain is NAGVMQNPRHLVRRRGQEARLRCSPMKGHSHVYWYRQLPEEGLKFMVYLQKENIIDESGMPKERFSAEFPKEGPSILRIQQVVRGDSAAYFCASSTRGQSDQPQHFGDGTRLSIL.

This chain uses TRBV28 with TRBJ2-3; 11 positions match TRBD2. The CDR3 consists of 16 residues. Germline trimming cut 6 bases from V and 0 bases from J; bases unmatched to any gene: 5. The germline V gene has CDR1 MDHEN and CDR2 SYDVKM. The CDR3 DNA is TGTGCCAGCAGGCGGACTAGCGGGCCCAGCACAGATACGCAGTATTTT. Translating gives CASRRTSGPSTDTQYF.

The chain carries TRBV19 and TRBJ1-2; D possibly corresponds to TRBD1 (5 bases). The CDR3 has 13 amino acids. Germline loops: CDR1 LNHDA, CDR2 SQIVND (reference sequence). Trimming removed 3 bases at V and 4 bases at J, with 9 bases between. In DNA form, the CDR3 reads TGTGCCAGTAGTATGGCAGGGATCTATGGCTACACCTTC. Translation gives CASSMAGIYGYTF.

This clone was counted a few times. The rearrangement joins TRBV6-1 to TRBJ1-3, with unresolved D. Germline V gene sequence: CDR1 MNHNS, CDR2 SASEGT. The CDR3 runs to 15 residues. Trimming took 1 base from V and 0 from J, leaving 7 bases between them. CDR3 sequence: CASSEGEGSGNTIYF. CDR3 in DNA: TGTGCCAGCAGTGAAGGAGAGGGCTCTGGAAACACCATATATTTT.

The rearrangement joins TRBV7-9 to TRBJ1-6, with D perhaps TRBD1 (5 bases). CDR3 length: 12 amino acids. Trimming removed 1 base from V and 13 bases from J, with 8 bases in between. Germline assignment: CDR1 SEHNR and CDR2 FQNEAQ (reference sequence). The CDR3 DNA is TGTGCCAGCAGCTTAGTGGGGGGGCCCCTCCACTTT. This sequence encodes CASSLVGGPLHF.

This chain connects TRBV5-1 to TRBJ2-2; D could derive from TRBD1 or TRBD2 (5 bases each). The V gene lost 4 bases and the J gene lost 6 bases, with 10 bases spanning the gap. The germline V gene has CDR1 SGHRS and CDR2 YFSETQ. CDR3 length: 13 amino acids. For the CDR3, the DNA is TGCGCCAGCAGCCGGGTGGGGGCCGGGGAGCTGTTTTTT. Protein product: CASSRVGAGELFF. Filled out from reference TRBV5-1 and TRBJ2-2, the complete variable domain reads KAGVTQTPRYLIKTRGQQVTLSCSPISGHRSVSWYQQTPGQGLQFLFEYFSETQRNKGNFPGRFSGRQFSNSRSEMNVSTLELGDSALYLCASSRVGAGELFFGEGSRLTVL.

The CDR3 DNA reads as TGCGCCAGCAGCTTCGGTCAGGTCCAAGATACGCAGTATTTT. As protein: CASSFGQVQDTQYF. The V and J genes are TRBV5-1 and TRBJ2-3; no firm D call. V was shortened by 2 bases and J by 5 bases, with 12 bases between the two germline ends. The CDR3 extends over 14 amino acids. CDR1 is SGHRS, CDR2 YFSETQ, per germline.

The chain has TRBV12-3 or TRBV12-4 and TRBJ2-1; D unclear. The CDR3 is made up of 13 amino acids. V was pared by 2 bases and J by 9 bases, with 11 bases between. The CDR3 loop is CASSLTLSGEQFF. CDR3 in DNA: TGTGCCAGCAGTTTAACCCTATCCGGTGAGCAGTTCTTC.

The chain carries TRBV24-1 and TRBJ2-1, with 9 bases matching TRBD2. V shed 4 bases and J 4 bases; nucleotides not matched to a gene: 10. The CDR3 length is 17 residues. The germline V gene encodes CDR1 KGHDR and CDR2 SFDVKD. CDR3 protein: CATSDPSLTSGYNEQFF. CDR3 sequence (DNA): TGTGCCACCAGTGACCCTTCCCTGACTAGCGGATACAATGAGCAGTTCTTC.

CDR3 coding DNA: TGTGCCAGCAGCCGACAGGGGATGAATAATTCACCCCTCCACTTT. Its protein is CASSRQGMNNSPLHF. V usage is TRBV27 and J usage is TRBJ1-6; 8 positions match TRBD1. The CDR3 totals 15 residues. The germline V gene encodes CDR1 MNHEY and CDR2 SMNVEV (reference sequence). V trimming: 6 bases; J trimming: 5 bases; junction bases outside the gene matches: 6.